The 26 T cell receptor beta chains below come from one sample, sequenced in a study of persistence of HIV-infected CD4 T cells. The immunoSEQ assay was version 4, run in survey mode. Sequenced by immunoSEQ multiplex PCR; TCRdb stores in-frame clones only, minus some. The repertoire has around 42,000 clones, approximately 80% of them found once; the top ten carry 14%. The stimulus was an HIV-1 Gag 15-mer peptide pool, roughly 1 ug/peptide/mL. CD40L-negative CD69-negative CD45RO-high memory CD4+ T cells were sorted as populations depleted of antigen-responding cells. Their recognized antigens are unknown. The specimen was CD4+ T cells sorted from PBMCs after approximately 20-hour stimulation, collected from a patient who received antiretroviral therapy. These receptors all stem from an adult man with HIV who was CMV-seropositive.

The CDR3 here is CASSSLDRGRGTQYF. CDR3 in DNA: TGTGCCAGTAGTTCCTTGGACAGGGGGCGTGGTACGCAGTATTTT. The J gene is TRBJ2-3, the V gene TRBV19, with 11 bases fitting TRBD1. This CDR3 is 15 amino acids long. Germline-derived CDR1 and CDR2 are LNHDA and SQIVND (reference sequence). J was trimmed by 8 bases and V by 5 bases; bases with no gene match: 9.

This chain joins TRBV6-5 and TRBJ1-5; no clear D gene. V shed 2 bases and J shed 0 bases, with 2 bases lying between them. From germline, CDR1 is MNHEY and CDR2 SVGAGI. This CDR3 spans 13 amino acids. CDR3 DNA: TGTGCCAGCAGTTACGATAGCAATCAGCCCCAGCATTTT. Translated, it gives CASSYDSNQPQHF.

The chain links TRBV30 to TRBJ1-1; D unclear. Trimming cost V 4 bases and J 4 bases, with 13 bases left between them. CDR3 length equals 13 residues. CDR1 and CDR2 from the germline V gene are GTSNPN and SVGIG (reference sequence). CDR3 coding DNA: TGTGCCTGGAATTGGGATTTACTCACTGAAGCTTTCTTT. Translated: CAWNWDLLTEAFF.

V usage is TRBV4-2 and J usage is TRBJ2-2, with TRBD2 matching 9 bases. There are 16 residues in the CDR3. The V segment lost 6 bases and the J segment 1 base; nucleotides outside the gene matches: 6. CDR1 and CDR2 (germline): LGHNA, YNFKEQ. The CDR3 loop is CASRQRSGRNTGELFF. The CDR3 DNA is TGTGCCAGCAGGCAACGTAGCGGGAGGAACACCGGGGAGCTGTTTTTT.

V usage is TRBV27 and J usage is TRBJ1-5; TRBD1 is a possible D gene (6 bases). From germline, CDR1 is MNHEY and CDR2 SMNVEV (reference sequence). The CDR3 has 12 residues. Deletions cut 6 bases from V and 7 bases from J, with 10 bases between. The CDR3 loop reads CASRQGSQPQHF. The CDR3, as DNA: TGTGCCAGCAGACAGGGAAGCCAGCCCCAGCATTTT.

The chain has TRBV7-6 and TRBJ2-7; 7 bases align to TRBD1. Germline loops: CDR1 SGHVS, CDR2 FNYEAQ. This CDR3 comprises 17 residues. Trimming cost V 3 bases and J 0 bases; bases outside gene matches: 11. The CDR3 sequence is CASSFNPPGQNSYEQYF. The CDR3 DNA sequence: TGTGCCAGCAGCTTCAACCCTCCGGGACAGAACTCCTACGAGCAGTACTTC.

The V and J genes are TRBV19 and TRBJ2-7; 8 bases match TRBD1. Trimming at V came to 1 base and at J to 0 bases, leaving 5 bases not matched to a gene. The CDR3 runs 16 residues. Germline CDR1 LNHDA, CDR2 SQIVND (reference sequence). The CDR3 region has the DNA TGTGCCAGTAGTATAGGGACAGGGTCGAACTCCTACGAGCAGTACTTC. It yields the protein CASSIGTGSNSYEQYF.

The gene calls are TRBV9 and TRBJ2-3, with 7 bases that match TRBD1. V lost 2 bases and J lost 6; bases outside the gene matches: 3. CDR3 length: 13 residues. The germline V gene has CDR1 SGDLS and CDR2 YYNGEE. The CDR3 DNA follows: TGTGCCAGCAGCGTGACAGGGACGGATACGCAGTATTTT. This encodes CASSVTGTDTQYF.

The chain joins TRBV29-1 to TRBJ2-5; tentative D call: TRBD2 (6 bases). The CDR3 consists of 14 residues. V was clipped by 6 bases and J by 1 base, with 15 bases between them. Germline lookup yields CDR1 SQVTM and CDR2 ANQGSEA. CDR3 nucleotides: TGCAGCGTAGCAAGTAGCGGTCGCCAAGAGACCCAGTACTTC. Translated, it gives CSVASSGRQETQYF.

The chain combines TRBV3-1 (or the pseudogene TRBV3-2) with TRBJ1-4, with D tentatively TRBD1 (5 bases). Germline V gene data show CDR1 as LGHDT and CDR2 as YNNKEL (reference sequence). V lost 4 bases and J lost 8, with 8 bases in between. This CDR3 spans 12 amino acids. DNA for the CDR3: TGTGCCAGCAGCCGACAGAACGAAAAACTGTTTTTT. It specifies CASSRQNEKLFF.

The V call is TRBV5-1, the J call TRBJ2-1; the match to TRBD2 covers 7 bases. With 0 bases clipped from V and 3 bases from J, the junction kept 0 bases outside the gene matches. The CDR3 is 14 amino acids. CDR1 and CDR2 (germline): SGHRS, YFSETQ. The CDR3: CASSLGDYYNEQFF. CDR3 bases: TGCGCCAGCAGCTTGGGGGACTACTACAATGAGCAGTTCTTC.

This chain connects TRBV5-1 to TRBJ2-7; D gene unclear. The CDR3 consists of 13 residues. V lost 4 bases and J lost 0, with 8 bases in between. The germline CDR1 and CDR2 sequences are SGHRS and YFSETQ. The CDR3 here is CASSLTPSYEQYF. The CDR3 region has the DNA TGCGCCAGCAGCCTGACACCCTCCTACGAGCAGTACTTC.

This clone appeared a few times. The chain links TRBV10-3 to TRBJ2-2; possibly TRBD1 for D (5 bases). The CDR3 is 13 residues long. Trimming took off 7 bases at V and 6 bases at J, with 12 bases between the two ends. Germline loops: CDR1 ENHRY, CDR2 SYGVKD. The CDR3 loop is CAIKGPRAGELFF. For the CDR3, the DNA is TGTGCCATCAAGGGGCCCCGCGCCGGGGAGCTGTTTTTT.

V and J are TRBV19 and TRBJ2-5, with a tentative D call TRBD1 (6 bases). The CDR3 spans 15 residues. Trimming cost V 2 bases and J 5 bases, with 15 bases left between them. The germline CDR1 and CDR2 sequences are LNHDA and SQIVND (reference sequence). CDR3 sequence reads: CASSINAGVGETQYF. The CDR3 nucleotides read TGTGCCAGTAGTATAAACGCAGGGGTGGGGGAGACCCAGTACTTC.

The chain recombines TRBV20-1 with TRBJ1-1; 7 bases match TRBD1. The CDR3 has 14 residues. The V gene's germline CDR1 is DFQATT and CDR2 SNEGSKA (reference sequence). V gave up 3 bases and J gave up 1 base; unmatched junction bases: 5. Written as DNA, the CDR3 is TGCAGTGCTAGTGGAGGGGGCGCGAACACTGAAGCTTTCTTT. It is translated as CSASGGGANTEAFF.

The chain is built from TRBV7-2 and TRBJ1-6, with 7 nucleotides matching TRBD1. Germline CDR1 is SGHTA and CDR2 is FQGNSA. The CDR3 length is 15 residues. V trimming: 5 bases; J trimming: 9 bases; junction bases outside the gene matches: 10. The CDR3 protein is CASSAGQAYRSPLHF. CDR3 sequence (DNA): TGTGCCAGCAGCGCCGGACAGGCGTATCGTTCACCCCTCCACTTT.

This clone was detected a few times. This rearrangement joins TRBV4-3 to TRBJ2-3, with D unresolved. Germline lookup yields CDR1 LGHNA and CDR2 YSLEER. This CDR3 region has 13 residues. V was shortened by 8 bases and J by 3 bases, with 12 bases between the two germline ends. CDR3 region: CASSGLTTDTQYF. The CDR3 DNA is TGCGCCAGCTCGGGCCTTACTACAGATACGCAGTATTTT.

This clone was seen a handful of times. The chain recombines TRBV28 with TRBJ2-3; D gene uncertain. This CDR3 is 12 amino acids long. Germline V gene lookup returns CDR1 MDHEN and CDR2 SYDVKM. V dropped 1 base and J dropped 6 bases, with 5 bases sitting between them. Here the CDR3 DNA reads TGTGCCAGCAGTTTATTATGGGATACGCAGTATTTT. This codes for CASSLLWDTQYF.

The chain has TRBV15 and TRBJ2-5, with 9 bases fitting TRBD2. J gave up 1 base and V 0 bases, and 9 bases lay outside the gene matches. CDR1 is LNHNV and CDR2 is YYDKDF in the germline V gene (reference sequence). CDR3 length: 18 amino acids. The CDR3 spells CATSRDLAGFVSQETQYF. For the CDR3, the DNA is TGTGCCACCAGCAGAGATCTAGCGGGGTTCGTCTCCCAAGAGACCCAGTACTTC.

The rearrangement links TRBV29-1 to TRBJ1-2, with D perhaps TRBD1 (5 bases). Deletions cut 1 base from V and 4 bases from J, with 16 bases between. The germline V gene has CDR1 SQVTM and CDR2 ANQGSEA. CDR3 length: 15 residues. CDR3 loop: CSVEASGRSIYGYTF. CDR3 in DNA: TGCAGCGTTGAAGCTTCGGGACGCTCAATCTATGGCTACACCTTC.

The CDR3, as DNA: TGTGCCAGCAGAGGTGGAATCGGCACTGAAGCTTTCTTT. Protein product: CASRGGIGTEAFF. The chain joins TRBV6-5 to TRBJ1-1, with no clear D. Germline assignment: CDR1 MNHEY and CDR2 SVGAGI. The V and J ends lost 6 bases and 4 bases respectively, with 12 bases between them. This CDR3 contains 13 residues.

CDR3 residues: CASSPWGNTEAFF. The CDR3 bases are TGTGCCAGCTCACCCTGGGGGAACACTGAAGCTTTCTTT. The rearrangement joins TRBV18 to TRBJ1-1; the D is unclear. The V and J ends lost 3 bases and 1 base respectively, with 6 bases between them. CDR1 is KGHSH and CDR2 is LQKENI in the germline V gene. The CDR3 spans 13 residues.

V usage is TRBV5-1 and J usage is TRBJ2-3, with D perhaps being TRBD1 or TRBD2 (6 bases each). This CDR3 comprises 16 residues. Trimming stripped 0 bases from V and 0 bases from J, with 11 bases between. The V gene's germline CDR1 is SGHRS and CDR2 YFSETQ. Written as DNA, the CDR3 is TGCGCCAGCAGCTTGGAAAGGGGGGCCAGCACAGATACGCAGTATTTT. It translates to CASSLERGASTDTQYF. Together with reference TRBV5-1 and TRBJ2-3, the CDR3 gives the full variable domain: KAGVTQTPRYLIKTRGQQVTLSCSPISGHRSVSWYQQTPGQGLQFLFEYFSETQRNKGNFPGRFSGRQFSNSRSEMNVSTLELGDSALYLCASSLERGASTDTQYFGPGTRLTVL.

The V gene is TRBV11-2, the J gene TRBJ2-3; 10 bases match TRBD1. V shed 6 bases, J shed 3 bases, and the junction held 6 bases outside the gene matches. The CDR3 loop spans 15 amino acids. Germline loops: CDR1 SGHAT, CDR2 FQNNGV. DNA for the CDR3: TGTGCCAGCAGTTATCGGGACAGGGGTACAGATACGCAGTATTTT. This translates into CASSYRDRGTDTQYF.

A single count supports this clone. This chain links TRBV25-1 with TRBJ1-1; the match to TRBD1 covers 8 bases. The germline CDR1 and CDR2 sequences are MGHDK and SYGVNS. The CDR3 runs 13 residues. V shed 6 bases and J 3 bases; nucleotides not matched to a gene: 3. In nucleotides, the CDR3 is TGTGCCAGCAGGGGACAGGCGTACACTGAAGCTTTCTTT. It yields the protein CASRGQAYTEAFF.

V and J are TRBV14 and TRBJ1-1; tentatively, D is TRBD1 (5 bases). In germline, CDR1 is SGHDN, CDR2 FVKESK. This CDR3 has 14 amino acids. V shed 0 bases and J shed 4 bases, with 9 bases lying between them. CDR3 region: CASSQDGRGTEAFF. The CDR3, as DNA: TGTGCCAGCAGCCAAGACGGAAGGGGCACTGAAGCTTTCTTT. Filled out from reference TRBV14 and TRBJ1-1, the complete variable domain reads EAGVTQFPSHSVIEKGQTVTLRCDPISGHDNLYWYRRVMGKEIKFLLHFVKESKQDESGMPNNRFLAERTGGTYSTLKVQPAELEDSGVYFCASSQDGRGTEAFFGQGTRLTVV.